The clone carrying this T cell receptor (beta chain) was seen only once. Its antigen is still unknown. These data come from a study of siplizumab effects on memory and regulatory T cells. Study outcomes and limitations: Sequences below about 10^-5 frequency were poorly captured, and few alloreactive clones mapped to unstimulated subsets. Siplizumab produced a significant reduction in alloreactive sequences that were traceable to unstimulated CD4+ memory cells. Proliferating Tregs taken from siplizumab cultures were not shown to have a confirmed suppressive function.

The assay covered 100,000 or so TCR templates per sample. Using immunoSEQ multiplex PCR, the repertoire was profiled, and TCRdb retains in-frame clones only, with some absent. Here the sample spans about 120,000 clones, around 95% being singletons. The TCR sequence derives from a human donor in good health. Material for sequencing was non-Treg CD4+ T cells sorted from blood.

As DNA, the CDR3 is TGCGCCAGCAGCCAAGAGACGGGGCAGGGGAGAAGCATGAACACTGAAGCTTTCTTT. Translating it yields CASSQETGQGRSMNTEAFF. The V and J genes are TRBV4-3 and TRBJ1-1; TRBD1 is a possible D gene (6 bases). Deletions cut 0 bases from V and 0 bases from J, with 20 bases between. This CDR3 has 19 amino acids. From germline, CDR1 is LGHNA and CDR2 YSLEER.